The rows below give T cell receptor beta chains drawn from one sample of a study of human versus mouse CDR3 diversity and MHC coevolution. Sequencing was performed with immunoSEQ multiplex PCR; in TCRdb, only in-frame clones are kept and a portion is missing. The repertoire holds about 73,000 clones, with 85% to 95% as singletons. Sequenced input: naive CD4+ T cells from blood. The receptor source for this set is a person between 25 and 70 years old in good health. Each CDR3 is given with its conserved first and last residue. The D gene is left open where the match is weak. Rows give clone size only sometimes, using once, few, many, or a class for an expanded clone.

.,TRBJ1-4,TRBV7-6,.,TGTGCCAGCAGCCCGCCTGCTTGGGAGGGGAATAATGAAAAACTGTTTTTT,CASSPPAWEGNNEKLFF
.,TRBJ2-5,TRBV7-2,few,TGTGCCAGCAGCTTACTGAGCCAAGAGACCCAGTACTTC,CASSLLSQETQYF
.,TRBJ1-1,TRBV15,.,TGTGCCACCAGCGGGAGTGGTCAATCCGAAGCTTTCTTT,CATSGSGQSEAFF
.,TRBJ2-5,TRBV5-4,.,TGTGCCAGCAGCTTGAAGAATGTGCCAGGCCAAGAGACCCAGTACTTC,CASSLKNVPGQETQYF
.,TRBJ2-5,TRBV5-1,.,TGCGCCAGCAGCTTTAGCGGCCTAGGCCAAGAGACCCAGTACTTC,CASSFSGLGQETQYF
.,TRBJ1-4,TRBV28,.,TGTGCCAGCAGTTTACCCGACGGACTTACAGCAAAACTGTTTTTT,CASSLPDGLTAKLFF
TRBD2,TRBJ2-7,TRBV6-1,.,TGTGCCAGCAGGGGGACTAGCGGATACGAGCAGTACTTC,CASRGTSGYEQYF
TRBD2,TRBJ2-1,TRBV19,.,TGTGCCAGTAAGGAATGGACTAGCGGATACAATGAGCAGTTCTTC,CASKEWTSGYNEQFF
.,TRBJ2-5,TRBV5-1,.,TGCGCCAGCAGCTCCGCGGTCGGACAAGAGACCCAGTACTTC,CASSSAVGQETQYF
.,TRBJ2-7,TRBV2,.,TGTGCCAGCAGTGAACCGGTGGGGGCTTACGAGCAGTACTTC,CASSEPVGAYEQYF
.,TRBJ2-7,TRBV5-1,.,TGCGCCAGCAGTCCGAGCGACCCCTACGAGCAGTACTTC,CASSPSDPYEQYF
.,TRBJ2-3,TRBV6-1,.,TGTGCCAGCAGTGGGCCCGGCACAGATACGCAGTATTTT,CASSGPGTDTQYF
.,TRBJ2-1,TRBV7-9,.,TGTGCCAGCAGCTTAGAGGGGGCGGGGAATGAGCAGTTCTTC,CASSLEGAGNEQFF
.,TRBJ2-1,TRBV28,.,TGTGCCAGCAGTTCCGCGGGTCAGCTGGACTACAATGAGCAGTTCTTC,CASSSAGQLDYNEQFF
.,TRBJ2-3,TRBV6-5,.,TGTGCCAGCAGAGGGGGGGGGATCACAGATACGCAGTATTTT,CASRGGGITDTQYF
TRBD1,TRBJ1-4,TRBV7-9,.,TGTGCCAGCAGCTATCTCGGGACAGGGAGTGAAAAACTGTTTTTT,CASSYLGTGSEKLFF
.,TRBJ1-6,TRBV27,.,TGTGCCAGCAGAACACAGGGTAATAATTCACCCCTCCACTTT,CASRTQGNNSPLHF
.,TRBJ2-3,TRBV10-3,.,TGTGCCATCAGTGAGAACATCGGGAAATCAGATACGCAGTATTTT,CAISENIGKSDTQYF
TRBD1,TRBJ1-3,TRBV2,few,TGTGCCAGTGCCGGACAGGACTCTGGAAACACCATATATTTT,CASAGQDSGNTIYF
.,TRBJ2-7,TRBV6-1,.,TGTGCCAGCGTCACCGGGACTGGCTACGAGCAGTACTTC,CASVTGTGYEQYF
TRBD2,TRBJ2-4,TRBV7-2,.,TGTGCCAGCAGCTTAGTACCTAGCGGGGGGGCTGTCATTCAGTACTTC,CASSLVPSGGAVIQYF
TRBD2,TRBJ2-7,TRBV5-4,.,TGTGCCAGCAGCCCCAACGGACTAGCGGGGGGGGACGAGCAGTACTTC,CASSPNGLAGGDEQYF
TRBD2,TRBJ2-1,TRBV19,once,TGTGCCAGTAGTATTAGCCGGGGGGGTAACAATGAGCAGTTCTTC,CASSISRGGNNEQFF
.,TRBJ1-4,TRBV19,.,TGTGCCAGTAGACGAGGGATTGCAACTAATGAAAAACTGTTTTTT,CASRRGIATNEKLFF
TRBD2,TRBJ2-3,TRBV7-2,.,TGTGCCAGCAGTCAACCGCTAGCGGGAGCGAGCACAGATACGCAGTATTTT,CASSQPLAGASTDTQYF
.,TRBJ1-1,TRBV5-5,.,TGTGCCAGCAGCTTGGGCAGGCAGAACACTGAAGCTTTCTTT,CASSLGRQNTEAFF
TRBD1,TRBJ2-7,TRBV28,.,TGTGCCAGTGGGGACAGTTCCTCCTACGAGCAGTACTTC,CASGDSSSYEQYF
TRBD1,TRBJ1-5,TRBV19,.,TGTGCCAGTAGGGGACAGGGCAACAATCAGCCCCAGCATTTT,CASRGQGNNQPQHF
.,TRBJ2-5,TRBV30,.,TGTGCCTGGAGTGTACTGGGGGGGCCGGAGACCCAGTACTTC,CAWSVLGGPETQYF
TRBD1,TRBJ1-6,TRBV11-2,.,TGTGCCAGCAGCCACATCCGGGACAGGGACGTTATTTCACCCCTCCACTTT,CASSHIRDRDVISPLHF
TRBD1,TRBJ2-7,TRBV4-1,.,TGCGCCAGCAGCCAAGGCCGGGACAGGGGGTTATACGAGCAGTACTTC,CASSQGRDRGLYEQYF
TRBD2,TRBJ2-5,TRBV5-6,.,TGTGCCAGCAGCACGACAGCGGGAGGGCCGGAGACCCAGTACTTC,CASSTTAGGPETQYF
.,TRBJ1-2,TRBV27,.,TGTGCCAGCAGTTTATTCGGGAATGGCTACACCTTC,CASSLFGNGYTF